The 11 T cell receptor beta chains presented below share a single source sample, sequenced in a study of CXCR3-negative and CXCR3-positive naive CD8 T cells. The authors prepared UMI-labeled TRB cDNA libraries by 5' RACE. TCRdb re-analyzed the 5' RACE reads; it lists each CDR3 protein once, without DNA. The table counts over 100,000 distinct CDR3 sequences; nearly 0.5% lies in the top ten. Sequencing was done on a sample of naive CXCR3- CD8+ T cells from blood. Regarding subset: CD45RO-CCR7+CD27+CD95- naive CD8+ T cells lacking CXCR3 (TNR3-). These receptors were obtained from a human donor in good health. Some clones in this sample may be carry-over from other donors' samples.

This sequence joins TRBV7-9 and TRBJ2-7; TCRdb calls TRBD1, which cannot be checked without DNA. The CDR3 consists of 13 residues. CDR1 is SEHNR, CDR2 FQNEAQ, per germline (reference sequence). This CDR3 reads CASTGAASYEQYF.

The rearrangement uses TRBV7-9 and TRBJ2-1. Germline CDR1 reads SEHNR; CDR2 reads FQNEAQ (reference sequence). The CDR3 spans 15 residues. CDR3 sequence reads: CASSEVRLLVNEQFF.

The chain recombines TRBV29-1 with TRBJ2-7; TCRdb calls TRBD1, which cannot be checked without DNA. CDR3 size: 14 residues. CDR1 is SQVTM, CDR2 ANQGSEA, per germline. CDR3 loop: CSVEGADGDYEQYF.

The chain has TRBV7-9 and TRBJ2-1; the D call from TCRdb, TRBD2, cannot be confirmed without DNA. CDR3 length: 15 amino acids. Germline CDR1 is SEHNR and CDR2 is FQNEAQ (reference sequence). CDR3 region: CASTHTGTEYNEQFF.

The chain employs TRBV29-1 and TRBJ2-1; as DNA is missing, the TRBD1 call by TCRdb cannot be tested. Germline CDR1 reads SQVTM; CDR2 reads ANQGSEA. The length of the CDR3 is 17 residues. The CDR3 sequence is CSVVSRGVSSSYNEQFF.

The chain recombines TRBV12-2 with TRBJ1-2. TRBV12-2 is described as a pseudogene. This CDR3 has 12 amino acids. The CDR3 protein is CASRSGGYGYTF.

This CDR3 is CASSLYHSYNSPLHF. The rearrangement joins TRBV12-3 or TRBV12-4 to TRBJ1-6. The CDR3 length is 15 residues.

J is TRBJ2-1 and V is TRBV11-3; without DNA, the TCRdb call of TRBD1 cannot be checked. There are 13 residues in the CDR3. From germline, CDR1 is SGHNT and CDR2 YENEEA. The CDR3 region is CASSSRDNNEQFF.

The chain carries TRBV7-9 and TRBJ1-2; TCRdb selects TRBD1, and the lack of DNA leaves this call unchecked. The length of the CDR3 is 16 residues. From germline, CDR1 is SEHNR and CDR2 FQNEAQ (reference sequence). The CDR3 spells CASSLEGQGAFYGYTF.

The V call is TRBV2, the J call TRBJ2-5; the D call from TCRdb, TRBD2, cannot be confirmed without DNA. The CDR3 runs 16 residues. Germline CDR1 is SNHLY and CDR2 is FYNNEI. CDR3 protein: CASSEEGGGTQETQYF.

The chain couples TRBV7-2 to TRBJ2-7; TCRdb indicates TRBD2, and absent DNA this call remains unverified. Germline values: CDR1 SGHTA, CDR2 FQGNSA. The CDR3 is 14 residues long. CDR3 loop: CASSSGLAPYEQYF.